One sample yielded the 2 T cell receptor beta chains listed below, sequenced in a study of cytomegalovirus exposure and HLA in healthy donors. The PCR was carried out with 60 Vbeta primers and 13 Jbeta primers. Sequenced by immunoSEQ multiplex PCR; TCRdb stores in-frame clones only, minus some. The sample table includes 100,000 to 150,000 clones. The specimen sequenced was PBMCs. The source of these receptors is a man aged 18 to 29 in good health and CMV-seronegative.

This chain's CDR3 is CASRGASNQPQHF. Here the CDR3 DNA reads TGTGCCAGCAGGGGGGCTAGCAATCAGCCCCAGCATTTT. The chain employs TRBV6-1 and TRBJ1-5, with D tentatively TRBD1 (6 bases). V lost 6 bases and J 0 bases, leaving 6 bases between the germline ends. Germline CDR1 MNHNS, CDR2 SASEGT. This CDR3 comprises 13 residues.

V gene TRBV9 combines with J gene TRBJ1-6; D not certain. This CDR3 has 13 residues. Germline values: CDR1 SGDLS, CDR2 YYNGEE. V lost 7 bases and J 5 bases, leaving 10 bases between the germline ends. CDR3 DNA sequence: TGTGCCAGCGGACTCGTGGATAATTCACCCCTCCACTTT. Protein product: CASGLVDNSPLHF.